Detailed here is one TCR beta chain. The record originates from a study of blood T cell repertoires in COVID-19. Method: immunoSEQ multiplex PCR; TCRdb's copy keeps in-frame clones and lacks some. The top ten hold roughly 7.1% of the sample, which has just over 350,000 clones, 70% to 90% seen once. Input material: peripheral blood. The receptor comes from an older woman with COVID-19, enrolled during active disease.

CDR3 in DNA: TGTGCCAGCAGCCAAGACCCTAGCGGGGGAGAGACCCAGTACTTC. It translates to CASSQDPSGGETQYF. The genes are TRBV3-1 (or the pseudogene TRBV3-2) and TRBJ2-5, with 10 bases lining up with TRBD2. The CDR3 consists of 15 residues. Looked up from germline, CDR1 is LGHDT and CDR2 is YNNKEL (reference sequence). V dropped 0 bases and J dropped 4; count of bases not matched to a gene: 2.